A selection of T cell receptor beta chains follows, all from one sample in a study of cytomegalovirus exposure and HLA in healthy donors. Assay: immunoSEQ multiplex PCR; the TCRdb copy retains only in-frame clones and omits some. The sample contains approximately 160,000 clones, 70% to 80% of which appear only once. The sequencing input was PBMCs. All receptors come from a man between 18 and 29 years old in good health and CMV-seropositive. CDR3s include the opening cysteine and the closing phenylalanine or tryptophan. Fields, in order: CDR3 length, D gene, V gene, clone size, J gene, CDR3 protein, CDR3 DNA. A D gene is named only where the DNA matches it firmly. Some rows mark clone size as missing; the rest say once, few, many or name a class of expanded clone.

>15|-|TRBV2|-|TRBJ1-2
CASQKQRGQSLGYTF
TGTGCCAGCCAAAAGCAACGAGGACAGTCACTTGGCTACACCTTC
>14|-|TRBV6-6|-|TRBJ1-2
CASSSGGNPPGYTF
TGTGCCAGCAGTTCCGGAGGCAATCCCCCTGGCTACACCTTC
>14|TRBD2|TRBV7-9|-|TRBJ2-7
CASSLAATPYEQYF
TGTGCCAGCAGCCTAGCGGCAACGCCCTACGAGCAGTACTTC
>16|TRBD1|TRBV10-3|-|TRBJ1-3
CAISEGTGFSGNTIYF
TGTGCCATCAGTGAGGGGACAGGGTTCTCTGGAAACACCATATATTTT
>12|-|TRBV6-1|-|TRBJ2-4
CATGPGKNIQYF
TGTGCCACAGGGCCGGGCAAAAACATTCAGTACTTC
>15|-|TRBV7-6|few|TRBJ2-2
CASSFVGHDTGELFF
TGTGCCAGCAGCTTCGTGGGACACGACACCGGGGAGCTGTTTTTT
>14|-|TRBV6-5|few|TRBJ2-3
CASSYFSGTDTQYF
TGTGCCAGCAGTTACTTCTCCGGGACAGATACGCAGTATTTT
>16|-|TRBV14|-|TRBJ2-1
CASSQAKRTIYNEQFF
TGTGCCAGCAGCCAAGCCAAGCGGACCATTTACAATGAGCAGTTCTTC
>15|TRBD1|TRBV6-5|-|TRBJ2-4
CASRLGTEKKNIQYF
TGTGCCAGCAGGCTCGGGACAGAGAAGAAAAACATTCAGTACTTC
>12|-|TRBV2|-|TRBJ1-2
CASRGEDYGYTF
TGTGCCAGCAGGGGGGAGGACTATGGTTACACCTTC
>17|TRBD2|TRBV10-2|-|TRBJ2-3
CASTPGTSGSSTDTQYF
TGCGCCAGTACCCCCGGGACTAGCGGGAGTTCAACAGATACGCAGTATTTT
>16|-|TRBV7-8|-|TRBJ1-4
CASSPESFRGVEKLFF
TGTGCCAGCAGCCCGGAGTCTTTCAGGGGAGTGGAAAAACTGTTTTTT
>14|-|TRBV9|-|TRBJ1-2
CASSVDTISLGYTF
TGTGCCAGCAGCGTCGACACAATCTCTCTTGGCTACACCTTC
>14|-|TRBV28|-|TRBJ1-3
CASSFRVRGNTIYF
TGTGCCAGCAGTTTCCGGGTCAGGGGTAACACCATATATTTT
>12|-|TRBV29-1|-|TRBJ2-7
CSAHDSSYEQYF
TGCAGCGCACACGACAGCTCCTACGAGCAGTACTTC
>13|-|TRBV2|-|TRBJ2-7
CASSVRGWKEQYF
TGTGCCAGCAGTGTACGGGGGTGGAAAGAGCAGTACTTC
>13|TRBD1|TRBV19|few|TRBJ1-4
CASRLRQGGKLFF
TGTGCCAGTAGGCTCCGTCAGGGGGGAAAACTGTTTTTT
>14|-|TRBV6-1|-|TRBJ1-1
CASSEKSRDTEAFF
TGTGCCAGCAGTGAAAAGTCTCGGGACACTGAAGCTTTCTTT
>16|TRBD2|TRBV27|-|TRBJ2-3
CASSLISGRAPDTQYF
TGTGCCAGCAGTTTAATTAGCGGGAGGGCCCCAGATACGCAGTATTTT
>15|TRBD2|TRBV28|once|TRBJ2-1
CASSPGLAGFNEQFF
TGTGCCAGCAGTCCCGGACTAGCGGGATTCAATGAGCAGTTCTTC
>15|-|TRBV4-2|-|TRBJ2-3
CASSQENWVGNTQYF
TGTGCCAGCAGCCAAGAAAATTGGGTCGGGAATACGCAGTATTTT
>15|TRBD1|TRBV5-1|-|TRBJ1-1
CASRGQGALNTEAFF
TGCGCCAGCAGGGGCCAGGGGGCTTTGAACACTGAAGCTTTCTTT
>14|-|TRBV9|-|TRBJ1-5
CASSVGPGDQPQHF
TGTGCCAGCAGCGTAGGTCCGGGGGATCAGCCCCAGCATTTT
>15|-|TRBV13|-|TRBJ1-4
CASSPFGGINEKLFF
TGTGCCAGCAGCCCATTCGGGGGGATTAATGAAAAACTGTTTTTT
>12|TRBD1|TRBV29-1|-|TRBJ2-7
CSVEGQGAEQYF
TGCAGCGTTGAAGGTCAGGGGGCGGAGCAGTACTTC
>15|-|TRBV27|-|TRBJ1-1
CASSLSWASNTEAFF
TGTGCCAGCAGTTTATCGTGGGCATCGAACACTGAAGCTTTCTTT